Following are 8 T cell receptor beta chains from one sample sequenced in a study of OX40 agonist ivuxolimab in advanced cancers. Only in-frame clones appear in the TCRdb table, and some are missing; sequencing was by immunoSEQ multiplex PCR. The repertoire consists of 60,000 to 70,000 clones, with roughly 82% occurring once and the leading ten covering 1.5% to 2%. The sequenced sample was CD4+ or CD8+ T cells sorted from blood, obtained in a trial of the OX40 agonist ivuxolimab. Receptors were obtained from an adult with an advanced solid tumor such as melanoma, head and neck, liver or kidney cancer.

The CDR3 sequence: CASSRAEGYNEQFF. Here the CDR3 DNA reads TGTGCCAGCAGCCGGGCGGAGGGGTACAATGAGCAGTTCTTC. This chain links TRBV14 with TRBJ2-1, with D possibly matching TRBD2 (6 bases). The V gene lost 4 bases and the J gene lost 4 bases, with 11 bases spanning the gap. CDR1 is SGHDN, CDR2 FVKESK, per germline. The CDR3 totals 14 residues.

This chain uses TRBV19 with TRBJ2-5; D is unresolved. The V end lost 4 bases, the J end lost 5 bases, and 14 bases lay between the germline ends. The CDR3 is made up of 14 amino acids. In germline, CDR1 is LNHDA, CDR2 SQIVND (reference sequence). In nucleotides, the CDR3 is TGTGCCAGTAGTACTCCCGGAGTGTCGGAGACCCAGTACTTC. Encoded protein: CASSTPGVSETQYF.

The chain joins TRBV11-3 to TRBJ2-1; D is undetermined. Trimming pared 5 bases from V and 7 bases from J, leaving 6 bases between. The CDR3 spans 11 residues. Germline loops: CDR1 SGHNT, CDR2 YENEEA. The CDR3 is CASSQSNEQFF. The DNA for the CDR3 is TGTGCCAGCAGCCAAAGTAATGAGCAGTTCTTC.

This clone was detected once. This chain connects TRBV7-2 to TRBJ1-5, with unresolved D. This CDR3 has 15 amino acids. The V gene lost 0 bases and the J gene lost 3 bases, with 9 bases spanning the gap. Germline V gives CDR1 SGHTA, CDR2 FQGNSA. The CDR3: CASSLASQDNQPQHF. For the CDR3, the DNA is TGTGCCAGCAGCTTAGCGTCGCAGGACAATCAGCCCCAGCATTTT.

V and J are TRBV5-1 and TRBJ2-5; 8 bases line up with TRBD2. The CDR3 covers 15 residues. J lost 4 bases, V lost 0 bases, and 5 bases had no gene match. The V gene's germline CDR1 is SGHRS and CDR2 YFSETQ. CDR3 amino acids: CASSLDTSGGETQYF. The CDR3 DNA follows: TGCGCCAGCAGCTTGGATACTAGCGGAGGAGAGACCCAGTACTTC.

The chain couples TRBV2 to TRBJ1-2, with TRBD1 matching 8 bases. This CDR3 comprises 17 residues. The V gene's germline CDR1 is SNHLY and CDR2 FYNNEI. With V trimmed by 0 bases and J by 8 bases, 14 bases remained unmatched. CDR3 protein: CASSEAGQENRRYGYTF. Written as DNA, the CDR3 is TGTGCCAGCAGTGAAGCGGGACAGGAAAATCGGCGCTACGGCTACACCTTC.

The chain combines TRBV28 with TRBJ2-7; D may be TRBD1 (6 bases). The CDR3 loop spans 14 amino acids. V lost 6 bases, J lost 0 bases, and 12 bases lay in between. Germline values: CDR1 MDHEN, CDR2 SYDVKM. The CDR3 DNA reads TGTGCCAGCAGGCCGCAGGGGATCTCCTACGAGCAGTACTTC. Translation: CASRPQGISYEQYF.

This chain links TRBV7-2 with TRBJ1-2, with D tentatively TRBD1 (6 bases). The CDR3 runs 16 residues. The germline V gene has CDR1 SGHTA and CDR2 FQGNSA. The germline V and J ends were trimmed by 4 bases and 4 bases, with 19 bases remaining between them. The CDR3 nucleotides are TGTGCCAGCAGCTCCCAACCAAGCGGGGACATCTATGGCTACACCTTC. Translation: CASSSQPSGDIYGYTF.